One T cell receptor (beta chain) is described in this entry. Antigen specificity is unknown. The PCR was carried out with 60 Vbeta primers and 13 Jbeta primers. TCRdb keeps only in-frame clones here, not all; method: immunoSEQ multiplex PCR. The sample table includes fewer than 250,000 clones. This sample was taken from a study of cytomegalovirus exposure and HLA in healthy donors. Trimming took off 3 bases at V and 0 bases at J, with 16 bases between the two ends. This CDR3 has 17 residues. Per the germline V gene, CDR1 is MGHRA and CDR2 is YSYEKL. Study observations and caveats: Using a false discovery rate of 0.05, a later analysis showed that some 16,000 TCR beta sequences were associated with HLA alleles.

J is TRBJ2-3 and V is TRBV4-1, with D possibly being TRBD2 (6 bases). Sample: PBMCs. The TCR originated in a woman in her twenties or thirties in good health and CMV-seropositive. The CDR3 loop reads CASSQTLGGDSTDTQYF. The CDR3 DNA is TGCGCCAGCAGCCAGACTCTAGGCGGGGATAGCACAGATACGCAGTATTTT.